This is a list of T cell receptor beta chains from one sample in a study of control samples from healthy donors and cancer patients. Method: immunoSEQ multiplex PCR; TCRdb's copy keeps in-frame clones and lacks some. This sample has about 200,000 clones, with roughly nine tenths found just once. Sequenced sample: blood. These receptors originate from a man under 40 in good health. Both conserved end residues are part of each CDR3. D genes are given only for firm matches. Not all rows give a size; the values are once, few, many and, for expanded clones, a class.

J gene	D gene	clone size	V gene	CDR3 protein	CDR3 DNA
TRBJ2-7	TRBD1	NA	TRBV4-2	CASSPDRGQFEQYF	TGTGCCAGCAGCCCAGACAGGGGGCAGTTCGAGCAGTACTTC
TRBJ2-7	TRBD1	once	TRBV6-5	CASSPGTGGFYEQYF	TGTGCCAGCAGTCCCGGGACAGGGGGCTTCTACGAGCAGTACTTC
TRBJ1-4	TRBD1	NA	TRBV2	CATEAGGSEKLFF	TGTGCCACCGAGGCAGGGGGATCGGAAAAACTGTTTTTT
TRBJ1-4	TRBD1	NA	TRBV19	CASNFRDRAEKLFF	TGTGCCAGTAATTTCCGGGACAGAGCTGAAAAACTGTTTTTT
TRBJ2-2	NA	NA	TRBV30	CAWSTFGTGELFF	TGTGCCTGGAGTACCTTTGGAACCGGGGAGCTGTTTTTT
TRBJ1-3	NA	NA	TRBV7-2	CASSPRISGNTIYF	TGTGCCAGCAGCCCCCGTATCTCTGGAAACACCATATATTTT
TRBJ2-1	NA	NA	TRBV4-1	CASSQEGGGSSYNEQFF	TGCGCCAGCAGCCAAGAGGGGGGTGGAAGCTCCTACAATGAGCAGTTCTTC
TRBJ1-2	NA	NA	TRBV27	CASSAQGNYGYTF	TGTGCCAGCAGTGCCCAGGGGAACTATGGCTACACCTTC
TRBJ1-6	TRBD1	once	TRBV19	CASSTTGGHSPLHF	TGTGCCAGTAGTACGACAGGGGGCCATTCACCCCTCCACTTT
TRBJ2-7	TRBD1	few	TRBV7-9	CASSQPGQGEPYEQYF	TGTGCCAGCAGCCAACCGGGACAGGGGGAACCCTACGAGCAGTACTTC
TRBJ2-2	NA	NA	TRBV7-3	CASSSAPTGELFF	TGTGCCAGCAGCTCCGCCCCCACCGGGGAGCTGTTTTTT
TRBJ2-3	TRBD2	NA	TRBV2	CASSRLAGGEDTQYF	TGTGCCAGCAGTAGGCTAGCGGGGGGGGAAGATACGCAGTATTTT
TRBJ2-2	NA	NA	TRBV27	CASSRTWTVANTGELFF	TGTGCCAGCAGTCGAACATGGACAGTAGCGAACACCGGGGAGCTGTTTTTT
TRBJ1-4	NA	NA	TRBV18	CASSQQGTNEKLFF	TGTGCCAGCTCACAACAGGGAACTAATGAAAAACTGTTTTTT
TRBJ2-4	NA	NA	TRBV5-6	CASSNTGSSAKNIQYF	TGTGCCAGCAGTAACACCGGCAGTTCGGCCAAAAACATTCAGTACTTC
TRBJ1-1	NA	NA	TRBV11-2	CASSSDYTEAFF	TGTGCCAGCAGCTCTGATTACACTGAAGCTTTCTTT
TRBJ2-3	TRBD1	NA	TRBV5-1	CASSLDNRDRFPTDTQYF	TGCGCCAGCAGCTTGGATAACCGGGACAGGTTCCCCACAGATACGCAGTATTTT
TRBJ1-1	TRBD1	once	TRBV7-9	CASSPPQTGVGRAFF	TGTGCCAGCAGCCCCCCCCAGACAGGGGTCGGTAGGGCTTTCTTT
TRBJ2-1	NA	NA	TRBV6-1	CASSEEGPGTGSYNEQFF	TGTGCCAGCAGTGAAGAGGGACCCGGGACCGGATCCTACAATGAGCAGTTCTTC
TRBJ1-5	NA	NA	TRBV6-6	CASSSGPDQPQHF	TGTGCCAGCAGCTCCGGACCAGATCAGCCCCAGCATTTT
TRBJ2-1	NA	NA	TRBV5-1	CASSLWDEQFF	TGCGCCAGCAGCTTGTGGGATGAGCAGTTCTTC
TRBJ1-1	NA	NA	TRBV27	CASSSQGSFSAFF	TGTGCCAGCAGTTCCCAAGGCTCCTTCTCAGCTTTCTTT
TRBJ1-2	NA	NA	TRBV13	CASSLGLGHYGYTF	TGTGCCAGCAGCTTAGGCCTCGGGCACTATGGCTACACCTTC
TRBJ2-1	NA	once	TRBV10-1	CASSGPRGEQFF	TGCGCCAGCAGTGGCCCACGTGGGGAGCAGTTCTTC
TRBJ1-1	NA	NA	TRBV19	CASSMATLNTEAFF	TGTGCCAGTAGTATGGCTACATTGAACACTGAAGCTTTCTTT
TRBJ2-7	TRBD1	NA	TRBV6-5	CASDSGGARYEQYF	TGTGCCAGCGACTCAGGGGGCGCAAGGTACGAGCAGTACTTC
TRBJ2-3	TRBD2	NA	TRBV10-1	CASSALAGGSDTQYF	TGCGCCAGCAGTGCGCTAGCGGGGGGGTCAGATACGCAGTATTTT
TRBJ1-5	TRBD1	NA	TRBV19	CASSRGFRDSNQPQHF	TGTGCCAGTAGTAGAGGCTTCCGGGACAGTAATCAGCCCCAGCATTTT
TRBJ2-1	TRBD2	NA	TRBV3-1/TRBV3-2	CASSQPRLAGWSYNEQFF	TGTGCCAGCAGCCAACCCCGCCTAGCGGGGTGGTCCTACAATGAGCAGTTCTTC
TRBJ2-7	NA	NA	TRBV30	CALAAAGYYEQYF	TGTGCCTTGGCGGCCGCAGGGTACTACGAGCAGTACTTC
TRBJ1-2	TRBD1	NA	TRBV6-6	CASSAGQGNYGYTF	TGTGCCAGCAGCGCGGGACAGGGTAACTATGGCTACACCTTC
TRBJ1-6	NA	NA	TRBV6-1	CASSESTVNSPLHF	TGTGCCAGCAGTGAATCGACAGTTAATTCACCCCTCCACTTT
TRBJ2-3	TRBD1	NA	TRBV6-6	CASTPRGLGTDTQYF	TGTGCCAGCACCCCGAGGGGGCTAGGTACAGATACGCAGTATTTT
TRBJ1-1	NA	NA	TRBV6-5	CASSYSIGGRAFF	TGTGCCAGCAGTTACTCGATCGGGGGTCGGGCTTTCTTT
TRBJ2-7	TRBD1	NA	TRBV9	CASSVAAGTAYEQYF	TGTGCCAGCAGCGTAGCGGCAGGGACAGCCTACGAGCAGTACTTC
TRBJ2-3	TRBD2	NA	TRBV4-1	CASSKATLRGDHTDTQYF	TGCGCCAGCAGCAAAGCAACCCTGCGGGGGGACCACACAGATACGCAGTATTTT
TRBJ1-2	NA	NA	TRBV18	CASSERNRGYTF	TGTGCCAGCTCGGAGCGGAACAGGGGCTACACCTTC
TRBJ1-1	NA	NA	TRBV20-1	CSAGTDTEAFF	TGCAGTGCTGGGACGGACACTGAAGCTTTCTTT
TRBJ1-4	TRBD1	NA	TRBV5-1	CASSLSTGNEKLFF	TGCGCCAGCAGCTTGTCGACAGGGAATGAAAAACTGTTTTTT
TRBJ2-1	TRBD2	NA	TRBV19	CASSTIGLGWRGGRSDEQFF	TGTGCCAGTAGTACCATCGGTCTCGGGTGGCGGGGGGGTCGGTCTGATGAGCAGTTCTTC
TRBJ1-2	NA	NA	TRBV2	CASNQGFDYYGYTF	TGTGCCAGCAATCAGGGATTCGACTACTATGGCTACACCTTC
TRBJ1-2	TRBD1	NA	TRBV29-1	CSVEERQGARGYTF	TGCAGCGTTGAAGAGAGACAGGGGGCTCGTGGCTACACCTTC
TRBJ2-2	TRBD2	NA	TRBV24-1	CATSDRTSGSTDGELFF	TGTGCCACCAGTGATCGGACTAGCGGGTCTACGGACGGGGAGCTGTTTTTT
TRBJ2-3	TRBD2	NA	TRBV9	CASRGAGTDTQYF	TGTGCCAGCAGGGGAGCGGGGACAGATACGCAGTATTTT
TRBJ2-7	NA	NA	TRBV30	CAWNLPGTFNEQYF	TGTGCCTGGAACTTACCGGGAACTTTCAACGAGCAGTACTTC
TRBJ2-1	TRBD2	NA	TRBV7-3	CASSSDSGGRVNEQFF	TGTGCCAGCAGCTCAGATAGCGGGGGACGGGTCAATGAGCAGTTCTTC
TRBJ2-1	NA	NA	TRBV19	CASSMMALSGSAHNEQFF	TGTGCCAGTAGTATGATGGCTCTTTCAGGGAGTGCGCACAATGAGCAGTTCTTC
TRBJ2-7	NA	NA	TRBV6-1	CASSEAAGAKTYEQYF	TGTGCCAGCAGTGAAGCCGCAGGGGCCAAGACCTACGAGCAGTACTTC
TRBJ2-1	TRBD2	NA	TRBV7-2	CASQETSGGNNEQFF	TGTGCCAGCCAAGAGACTAGCGGGGGTAACAATGAGCAGTTCTTC
TRBJ1-4	NA	NA	TRBV2	CASKDRPTNEKLFF	TGTGCCAGCAAGGACAGACCAACTAATGAAAAACTGTTTTTT
TRBJ2-1	TRBD1	NA	TRBV7-9	CASSSQQGARGSQFF	TGTGCCAGCAGCTCTCAACAGGGGGCTAGGGGGAGTCAGTTCTTC
TRBJ1-5	NA	NA	TRBV6-6	CASSYGGLNQPQHF	TGTGCCAGCAGTTATGGGGGACTCAATCAGCCCCAGCATTTT
TRBJ1-4	NA	NA	TRBV13	CASSSGQITNEKLFF	TGTGCCAGCAGCTCCGGACAGATCACTAATGAAAAACTGTTTTTT
TRBJ2-2	NA	NA	TRBV10-3	CAISELIGDAGELFF	TGTGCCATCAGTGAACTGATCGGGGACGCCGGGGAGCTGTTTTTT
TRBJ2-7	NA	NA	TRBV4-2	CASSQHSGGVTYEQYF	TGTGCCAGCAGCCAACATTCAGGCGGGGTTACCTACGAGCAGTACTTC
TRBJ2-7	NA	NA	TRBV10-1	CASSQPFPPYEQYF	TGCGCCAGCAGTCAGCCCTTCCCCCCCTACGAGCAGTACTTC
TRBJ2-7	NA	NA	TRBV30	CAWSYGYAYEQYF	TGTGCCTGGAGCTACGGGTACGCCTACGAGCAGTACTTC